This T cell receptor (beta chain) stems from a study of esophageal squamous cell carcinoma under preoperative chemotherapy. Across the study: Samples included peripheral blood T cells as well as tumor-infiltrating lymphocytes. Regarding the study as a whole: Clonal contraction, more than amplification, hit abundant clones after paclitaxel-nedaplatin. Peripheral T cells showed a significant TCR diversity increase after chemotherapy, unlike tumor-infiltrating lymphocytes.

One entry per CDR3 protein, called by TCRdb with MiXCR from the PCR reads. The table shows 30,000 or so distinct CDR3 sequences, with under 60% occurring only once. The time point was: after preoperative PTX-NDP chemotherapy. Paclitaxel-nedaplatin chemotherapy was given to patients ahead of their surgery. From germline, CDR1 is MGHRA and CDR2 YSYEKL. The CDR3 runs 16 residues. J gave up 13 bases and V 1 base, and 13 bases lay outside the gene matches. This clonotype has at least ten counts. Its antigen is undetermined. The chain links TRBV4-1 to TRBJ1-4; 9 bases match TRBD1. This sequence originates from a human donor with esophageal squamous cell carcinoma. The donor label of this sample is uncertain. This material was obtained from a patient given preoperative chemotherapy. This CDR3 is CASSQGVGEQGAGLFF. The CDR3 bases are TGCGCCAGCAGCCAAGGGGTAGGTGAACAGGGGGCCGGACTGTTTTTT.